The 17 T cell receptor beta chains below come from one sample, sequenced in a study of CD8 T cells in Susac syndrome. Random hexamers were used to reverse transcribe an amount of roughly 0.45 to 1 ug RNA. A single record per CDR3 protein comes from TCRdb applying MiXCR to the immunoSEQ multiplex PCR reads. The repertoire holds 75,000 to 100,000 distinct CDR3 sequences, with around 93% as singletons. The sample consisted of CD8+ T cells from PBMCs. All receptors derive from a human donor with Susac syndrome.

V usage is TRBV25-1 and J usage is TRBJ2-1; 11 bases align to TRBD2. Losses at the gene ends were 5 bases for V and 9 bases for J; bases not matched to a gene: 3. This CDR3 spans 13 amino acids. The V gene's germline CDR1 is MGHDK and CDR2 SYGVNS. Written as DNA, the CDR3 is TGTGCCAGCAGTTTAGCGGGAGGGCCTGAGCAGTTCTTC. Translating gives CASSLAGGPEQFF.

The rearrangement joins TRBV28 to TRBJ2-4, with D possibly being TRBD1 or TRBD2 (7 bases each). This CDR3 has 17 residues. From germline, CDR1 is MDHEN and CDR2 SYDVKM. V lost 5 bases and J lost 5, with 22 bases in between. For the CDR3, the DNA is TGTGCCAGCAGTCCCGACAGGGAAGGGCTAGCGGAAAACATTCAGTACTTC. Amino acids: CASSPDREGLAENIQYF.

CDR3 amino acids: CAWSVLVDGGELFF. As DNA, the CDR3 is TGTGCCTGGAGTGTACTCGTCGATGGCGGGGAGCTGTTTTTT. The V call is TRBV30, the J call TRBJ2-2; D is uncertain. CDR3 length: 14 amino acids. Germline CDR1 is GTSNPN and CDR2 is SVGIG (reference sequence). With 0 bases removed from V and 7 bases from J, the gap between germline ends came to 12 bases.

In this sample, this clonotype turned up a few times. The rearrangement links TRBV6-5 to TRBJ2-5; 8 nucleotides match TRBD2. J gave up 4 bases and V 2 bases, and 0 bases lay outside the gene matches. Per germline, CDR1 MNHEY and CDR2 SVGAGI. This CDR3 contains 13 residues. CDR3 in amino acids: CASSYLAGETQYF. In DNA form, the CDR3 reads TGTGCCAGCAGTTACCTAGCGGGAGAGACCCAGTACTTC.

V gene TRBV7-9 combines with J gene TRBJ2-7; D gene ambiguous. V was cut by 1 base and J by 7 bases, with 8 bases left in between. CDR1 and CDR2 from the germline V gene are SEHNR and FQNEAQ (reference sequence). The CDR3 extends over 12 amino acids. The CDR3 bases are TGTGCCAGCAGCTTAGACTACCAAGAGCAGTACTTC. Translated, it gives CASSLDYQEQYF.

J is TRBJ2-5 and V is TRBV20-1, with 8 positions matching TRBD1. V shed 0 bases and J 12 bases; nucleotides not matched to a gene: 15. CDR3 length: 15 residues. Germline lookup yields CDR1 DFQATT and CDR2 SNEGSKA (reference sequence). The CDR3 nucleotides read TGCAGTGCTAGAGATCTCCAACAAGACAGGGGAGCGAAGTACTTC. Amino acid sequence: CSARDLQQDRGAKYF.

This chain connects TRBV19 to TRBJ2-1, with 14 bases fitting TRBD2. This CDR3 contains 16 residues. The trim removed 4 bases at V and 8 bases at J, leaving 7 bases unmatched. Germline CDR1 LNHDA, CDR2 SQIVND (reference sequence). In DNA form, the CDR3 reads TGTGCCAGTAGTACATCCGGGACTAGCGGGAGCGATGAGCAGTTCTTC. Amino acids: CASSTSGTSGSDEQFF.

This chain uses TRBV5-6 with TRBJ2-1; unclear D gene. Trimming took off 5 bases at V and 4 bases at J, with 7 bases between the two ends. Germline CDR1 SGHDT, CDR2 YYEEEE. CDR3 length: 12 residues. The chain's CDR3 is CASSQQYNEQFF. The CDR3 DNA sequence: TGTGCCAGCAGTCAACAGTACAATGAGCAGTTCTTC.

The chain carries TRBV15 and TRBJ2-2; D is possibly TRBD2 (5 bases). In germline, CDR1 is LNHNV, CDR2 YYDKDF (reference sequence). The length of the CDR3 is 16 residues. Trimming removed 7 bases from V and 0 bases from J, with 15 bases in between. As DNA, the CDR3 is TGTGCCACCAACCACGGGGTGGGGTCGAACACCGGGGAGCTGTTTTTT. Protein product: CATNHGVGSNTGELFF.

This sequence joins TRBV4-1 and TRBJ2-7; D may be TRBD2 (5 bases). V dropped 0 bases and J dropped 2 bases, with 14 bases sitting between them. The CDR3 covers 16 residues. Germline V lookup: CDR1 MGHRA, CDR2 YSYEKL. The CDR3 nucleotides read TGCGCCAGCAGCCAAGATAGTCTGGCGGGCCCCTACGAGCAGTACTTC. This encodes CASSQDSLAGPYEQYF.

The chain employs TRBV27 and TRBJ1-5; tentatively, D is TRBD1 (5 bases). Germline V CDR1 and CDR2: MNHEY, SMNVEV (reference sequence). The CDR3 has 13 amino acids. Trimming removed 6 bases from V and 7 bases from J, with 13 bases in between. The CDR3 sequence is CASSYGTGQPQHF. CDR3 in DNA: TGTGCCAGCAGCTACGGGACGGGACAGCCCCAGCATTTT.

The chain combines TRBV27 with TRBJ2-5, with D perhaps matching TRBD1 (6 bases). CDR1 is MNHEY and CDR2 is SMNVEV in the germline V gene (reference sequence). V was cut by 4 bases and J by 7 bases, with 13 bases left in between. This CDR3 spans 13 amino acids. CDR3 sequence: CASSSTGSATQYF. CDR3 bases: TGTGCCAGCAGTTCGACAGGATCTGCGACCCAGTACTTC.

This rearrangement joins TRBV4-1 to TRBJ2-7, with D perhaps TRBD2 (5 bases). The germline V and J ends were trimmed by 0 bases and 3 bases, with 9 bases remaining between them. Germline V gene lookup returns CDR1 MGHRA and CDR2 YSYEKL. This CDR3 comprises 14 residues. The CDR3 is CASSQDGEYYEQYF. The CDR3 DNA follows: TGCGCCAGCAGCCAAGATGGGGAGTACTACGAGCAGTACTTC.

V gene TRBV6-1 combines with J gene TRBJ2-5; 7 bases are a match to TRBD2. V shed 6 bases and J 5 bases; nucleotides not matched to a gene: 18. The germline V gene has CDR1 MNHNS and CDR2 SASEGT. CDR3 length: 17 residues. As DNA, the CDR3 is TGTGCCAGCAGCGGTCCCTCGAGGGGAGGGAGGTCCGAGACCCAGTACTTC. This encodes CASSGPSRGGRSETQYF.

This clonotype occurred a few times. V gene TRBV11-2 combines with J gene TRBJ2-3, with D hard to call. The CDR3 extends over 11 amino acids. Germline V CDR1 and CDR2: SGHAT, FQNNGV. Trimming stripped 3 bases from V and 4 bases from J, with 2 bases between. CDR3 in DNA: TGTGCCAGCAGCTTTTCAGATACGCAGTATTTT. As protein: CASSFSDTQYF.

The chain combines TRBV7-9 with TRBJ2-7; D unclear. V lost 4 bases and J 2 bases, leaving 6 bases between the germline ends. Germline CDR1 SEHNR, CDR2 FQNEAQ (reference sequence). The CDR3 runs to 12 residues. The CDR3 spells CASSYVAYEQYF. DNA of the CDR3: TGTGCCAGCAGCTACGTAGCCTACGAGCAGTACTTC. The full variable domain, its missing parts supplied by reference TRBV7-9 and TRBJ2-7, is DTGVSQNPRHKITKRGQNVTFRCDPISEHNRLYWYRQTLGQGPEFLTYFQNEAQLEKSRLLSDRFSAERPKGSFSTLEIQRTEQGDSAMYLCASSYVAYEQYFGPGTRLTVT.

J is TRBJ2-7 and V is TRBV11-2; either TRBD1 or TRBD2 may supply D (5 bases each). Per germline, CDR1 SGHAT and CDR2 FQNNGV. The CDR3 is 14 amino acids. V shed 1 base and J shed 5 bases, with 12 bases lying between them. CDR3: CASSLAPRGDEQYF. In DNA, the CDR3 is TGTGCCAGCAGCTTAGCGCCCCGAGGGGACGAGCAGTACTTC.